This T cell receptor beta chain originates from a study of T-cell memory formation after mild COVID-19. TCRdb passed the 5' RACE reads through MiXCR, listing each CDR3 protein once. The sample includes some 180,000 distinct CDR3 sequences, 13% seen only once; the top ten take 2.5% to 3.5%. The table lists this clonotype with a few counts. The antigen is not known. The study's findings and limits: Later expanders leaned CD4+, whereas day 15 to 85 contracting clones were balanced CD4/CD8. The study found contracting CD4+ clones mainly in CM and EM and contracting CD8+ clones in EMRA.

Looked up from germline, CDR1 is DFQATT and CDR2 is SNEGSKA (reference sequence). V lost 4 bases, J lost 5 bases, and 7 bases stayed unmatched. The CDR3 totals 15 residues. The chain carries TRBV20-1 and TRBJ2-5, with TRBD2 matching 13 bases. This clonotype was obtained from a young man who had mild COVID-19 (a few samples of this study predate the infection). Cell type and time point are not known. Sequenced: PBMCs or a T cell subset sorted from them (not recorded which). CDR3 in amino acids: CSAKGLAGRLETQYF. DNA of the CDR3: TGCAGTGCTAAGGGACTAGCGGGGCGCTTGGAGACCCAGTACTTC.